This is a list of T cell receptor beta chains from one sample in a study of T cell responses to AZD1222 COVID-19 vaccine. TCRdb keeps only in-frame clones here, not all; method: immunoSEQ multiplex PCR. The data show more than 95,000 clones, approximately 90% seen once. The specimen was peripheral blood, collected on day 0 of AZD1222 vaccination. All receptors derive from an adult in good health. Each CDR3 is given with its conserved first and last residue. A D gene is named only where the DNA matches it firmly. Rows give clone size only sometimes, using once, few, many, or a class for an expanded clone.

d_gene: TRBD2
j_gene: TRBJ2-3
abundance: -
v_gene: TRBV19
CDR3aa: CASSPLTSGKDTQYF
CDR3nt: TGTGCCAGTAGCCCCTTGACTAGCGGGAAAGATACGCAGTATTTT

d_gene: TRBD1
j_gene: TRBJ1-6
abundance: -
v_gene: TRBV27
CDR3aa: CASSLRQGLIGSPLHF
CDR3nt: TGTGCCAGCAGTTTACGACAGGGGTTGATCGGTTCACCCCTCCACTTT

d_gene: -
j_gene: TRBJ1-6
abundance: -
v_gene: TRBV5-1
CDR3aa: CASSLGQEEISPLHF
CDR3nt: TGCGCCAGCAGCTTGGGACAGGAGGAAATTTCACCCCTCCACTTT

d_gene: -
j_gene: TRBJ1-2
abundance: few
v_gene: TRBV7-9
CDR3aa: CASSAVNYGYTF
CDR3nt: TGTGCCAGCAGCGCGGTAAACTATGGCTACACCTTC

d_gene: -
j_gene: TRBJ1-5
abundance: -
v_gene: TRBV2
CDR3aa: CASSGGNQPQHF
CDR3nt: TGTGCCAGCAGTGGAGGCAATCAGCCCCAGCATTTT

d_gene: -
j_gene: TRBJ2-3
abundance: -
v_gene: TRBV19
CDR3aa: CASSIDLPCTLDTQYF
CDR3nt: TGTGCCAGTAGTATAGATTTACCCTGTACGTTGGATACGCAGTATTTT

d_gene: TRBD1
j_gene: TRBJ2-4
abundance: -
v_gene: TRBV12-5
CDR3aa: CASGLNRGTKNIQYF
CDR3nt: TGTGCTAGTGGTTTGAACAGGGGAACCAAAAACATTCAGTACTTC

d_gene: TRBD1
j_gene: TRBJ1-3
abundance: -
v_gene: TRBV9
CDR3aa: CASSRDRAGNTIYF
CDR3nt: TGTGCCAGCAGCCGGGACAGGGCTGGAAACACCATATATTTT

d_gene: -
j_gene: TRBJ2-7
abundance: once
v_gene: TRBV10-3
CDR3aa: CAISEVRWGNYEQYF
CDR3nt: TGTGCCATCAGTGAGGTCCGGTGGGGTAACTACGAGCAGTACTTC

d_gene: -
j_gene: TRBJ1-1
abundance: -
v_gene: TRBV9
CDR3aa: CASSQAGGTEAFF
CDR3nt: TGTGCCAGCAGCCAGGCAGGTGGAACTGAAGCTTTCTTT

d_gene: TRBD1
j_gene: TRBJ1-2
abundance: -
v_gene: TRBV10-3
CDR3aa: CAIRGDRSPYGYTF
CDR3nt: TGTGCCATCAGGGGGGACAGGTCCCCCTATGGCTACACCTTC

d_gene: -
j_gene: TRBJ2-5
abundance: once
v_gene: TRBV3-1/TRBV3-2
CDR3aa: CASSQEIVETQYF
CDR3nt: TGTGCCAGCAGCCAAGAAATCGTAGAGACCCAGTACTTC

d_gene: -
j_gene: TRBJ1-2
abundance: once
v_gene: TRBV19
CDR3aa: CAIRVSGAKGYTF
CDR3nt: TGTGCCATCAGAGTCTCGGGGGCGAAGGGCTACACCTTC

d_gene: -
j_gene: TRBJ2-7
abundance: -
v_gene: TRBV6-5
CDR3aa: CASSYGQGLAYEQYF
CDR3nt: TGTGCCAGCAGTTACGGGCAGGGCCTTGCCTACGAGCAGTACTTC

d_gene: -
j_gene: TRBJ2-5
abundance: -
v_gene: TRBV11-2
CDR3aa: CASSLEWGTQYF
CDR3nt: TGTGCCAGCAGCTTAGAATGGGGGACCCAGTACTTC

d_gene: -
j_gene: TRBJ2-1
abundance: -
v_gene: TRBV29-1
CDR3aa: CSGGFTYNEQFF
CDR3nt: TGCAGCGGGGGCTTCACCTACAATGAGCAGTTCTTC

d_gene: -
j_gene: TRBJ2-5
abundance: -
v_gene: TRBV2
CDR3aa: CASTPTAETQYF
CDR3nt: TGTGCCAGCACCCCCACGGCAGAGACCCAGTACTTC

d_gene: -
j_gene: TRBJ1-2
abundance: -
v_gene: TRBV19
CDR3aa: CASRPLWNRMGYGYTF
CDR3nt: TGTGCCAGTAGACCCCTGTGGAACAGGATGGGATATGGCTACACCTTC

d_gene: -
j_gene: TRBJ1-1
abundance: -
v_gene: TRBV6-4
CDR3aa: CASSDRGGTEAFF
CDR3nt: TGTGCCAGCAGTGACAGGGGGGGGACTGAAGCTTTCTTT